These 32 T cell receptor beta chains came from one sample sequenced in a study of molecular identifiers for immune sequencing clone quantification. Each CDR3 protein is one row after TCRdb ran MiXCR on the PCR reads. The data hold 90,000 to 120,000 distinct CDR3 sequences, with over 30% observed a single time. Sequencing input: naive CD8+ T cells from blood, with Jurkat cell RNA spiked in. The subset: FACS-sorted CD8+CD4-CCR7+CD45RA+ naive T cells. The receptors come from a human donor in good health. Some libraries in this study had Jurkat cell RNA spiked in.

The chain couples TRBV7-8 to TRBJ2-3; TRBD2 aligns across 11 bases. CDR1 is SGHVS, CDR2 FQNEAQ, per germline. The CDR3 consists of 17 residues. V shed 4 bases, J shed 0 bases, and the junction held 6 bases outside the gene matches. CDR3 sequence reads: CASSSLWTSGSTDTQYF. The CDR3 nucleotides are TGTGCCAGCAGCTCACTTTGGACTAGCGGGAGCACAGATACGCAGTATTTT.

In DNA form, the CDR3 reads TGTGCCAGCAGCCTGGGAGGGTCCAATTCACCCCTCCACTTT. It yields the protein CASSLGGSNSPLHF. The chain recombines TRBV28 with TRBJ1-6, with D uncertain. This CDR3 is 14 amino acids long. Trimming left V 6 bases short and J 7 bases short, with 13 bases between. Germline CDR1 and CDR2: MDHEN and SYDVKM.

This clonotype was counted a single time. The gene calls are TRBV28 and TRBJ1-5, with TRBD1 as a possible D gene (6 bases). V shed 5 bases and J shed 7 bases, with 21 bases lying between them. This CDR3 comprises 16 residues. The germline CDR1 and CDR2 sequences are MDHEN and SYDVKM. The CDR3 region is CASSPLRRGYKQPQHF. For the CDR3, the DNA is TGTGCCAGCAGTCCCTTACGGAGGGGGTACAAACAGCCCCAGCATTTT.

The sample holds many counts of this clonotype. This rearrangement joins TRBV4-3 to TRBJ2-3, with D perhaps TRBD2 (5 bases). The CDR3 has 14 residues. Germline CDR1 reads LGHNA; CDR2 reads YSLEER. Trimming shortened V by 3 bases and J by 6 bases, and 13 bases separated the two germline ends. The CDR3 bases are TGCGCCAGCAGCCAGCTAATGGAGGCGGATACGCAGTATTTT. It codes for CASSQLMEADTQYF.

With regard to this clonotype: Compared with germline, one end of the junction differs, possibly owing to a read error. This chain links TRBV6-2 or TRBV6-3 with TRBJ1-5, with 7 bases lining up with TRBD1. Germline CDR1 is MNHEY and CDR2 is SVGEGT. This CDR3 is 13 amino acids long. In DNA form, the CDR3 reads TGTGCCAGCTGTGACAGGGCTTATCAGCCCCAGCAATTT. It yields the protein CASCDRAYQPQQF.

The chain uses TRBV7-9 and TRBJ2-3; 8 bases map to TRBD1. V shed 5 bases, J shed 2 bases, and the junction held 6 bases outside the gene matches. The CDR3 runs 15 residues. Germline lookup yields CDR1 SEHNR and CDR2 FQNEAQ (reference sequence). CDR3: CASSLTGVDTDTQYF. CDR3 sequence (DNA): TGTGCCAGCAGCCTGACAGGGGTTGACACAGATACGCAGTATTTT.

Written as DNA, the CDR3 is TGTGCCAGCAGCTTAGCGCTCGGGGACACTGAAGCTTTCTTT. It encodes CASSLALGDTEAFF. The gene calls are TRBV7-6 and TRBJ1-1; D unresolved. The germline CDR1 and CDR2 sequences are SGHVS and FNYEAQ. The CDR3 covers 14 residues. The germline V and J ends were trimmed by 0 bases and 3 bases, with 8 bases remaining between them. The full variable domain, its missing parts supplied by reference TRBV7-6 and TRBJ1-1, is GAGVSQSPRYKVTKRGQDVALRCDPISGHVSLYWYRQALGQGPEFLTYFNYEAQQDKSGLPNDRFSAERPEGSISTLTIQRTEQRDSAMYRCASSLALGDTEAFFGQGTRLTVV.

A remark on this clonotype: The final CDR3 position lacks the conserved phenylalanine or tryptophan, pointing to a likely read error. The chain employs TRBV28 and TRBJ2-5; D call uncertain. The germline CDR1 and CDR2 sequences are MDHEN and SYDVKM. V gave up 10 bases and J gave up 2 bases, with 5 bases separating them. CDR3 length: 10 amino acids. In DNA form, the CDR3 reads TGTGCCACCGAACAAGAGACCCAGTACCTC. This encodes CATEQETQYL.

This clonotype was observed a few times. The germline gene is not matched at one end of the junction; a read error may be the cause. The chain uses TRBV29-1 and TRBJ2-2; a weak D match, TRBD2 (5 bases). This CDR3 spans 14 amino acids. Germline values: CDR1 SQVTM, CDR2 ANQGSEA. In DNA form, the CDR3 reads TGCAGCGTTACCCCCGACTACAACACCGGGGAGCTGATTTTT. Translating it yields CSVTPDYNTGELIF.

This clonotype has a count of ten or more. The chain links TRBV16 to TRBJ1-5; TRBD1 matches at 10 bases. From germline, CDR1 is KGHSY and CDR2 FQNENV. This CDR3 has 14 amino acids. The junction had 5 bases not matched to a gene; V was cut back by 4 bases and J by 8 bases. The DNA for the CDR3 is TGTGCCAGCAGCCCTGACAGGGGGCAAAAGCCCCAGCATTTT. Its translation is CASSPDRGQKPQHF.

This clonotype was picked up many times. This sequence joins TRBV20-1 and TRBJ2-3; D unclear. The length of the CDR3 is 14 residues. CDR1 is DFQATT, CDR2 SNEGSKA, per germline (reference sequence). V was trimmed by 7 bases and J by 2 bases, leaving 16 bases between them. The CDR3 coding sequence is TGCAGTGTGAGCCCGGGCAGCGTCACAGATACGCAGTATTTT. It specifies CSVSPGSVTDTQYF.

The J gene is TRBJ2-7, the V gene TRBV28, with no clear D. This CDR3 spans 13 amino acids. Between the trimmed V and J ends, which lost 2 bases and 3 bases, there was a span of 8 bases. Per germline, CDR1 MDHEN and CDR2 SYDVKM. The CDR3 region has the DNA TGTGCCAGCAGTTTAACGAGCATCTACGAGCAGTACTTC. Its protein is CASSLTSIYEQYF.

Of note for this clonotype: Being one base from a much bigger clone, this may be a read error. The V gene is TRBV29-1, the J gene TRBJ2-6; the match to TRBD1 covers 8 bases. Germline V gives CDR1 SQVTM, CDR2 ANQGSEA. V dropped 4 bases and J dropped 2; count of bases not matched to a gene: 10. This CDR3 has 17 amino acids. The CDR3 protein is CSVVLRRGLAGANVLTF. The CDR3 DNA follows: TGCAGCGTTGTATTGCGCAGGGGGCTCGCTGGGGCCAACGTCCTGACTTTC.

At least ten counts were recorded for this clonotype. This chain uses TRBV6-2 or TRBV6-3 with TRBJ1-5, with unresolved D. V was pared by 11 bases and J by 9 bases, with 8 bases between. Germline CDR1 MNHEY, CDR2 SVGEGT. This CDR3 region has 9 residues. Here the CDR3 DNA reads TGTGCCGCCGGTTGGCCCCAGCATTTT. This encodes CAAGWPQHF.

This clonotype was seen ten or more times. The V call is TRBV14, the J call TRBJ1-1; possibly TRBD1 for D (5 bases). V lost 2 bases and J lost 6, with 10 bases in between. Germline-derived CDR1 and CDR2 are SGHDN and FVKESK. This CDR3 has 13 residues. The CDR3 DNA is TGTGCCAGCAGCCAATGGACACGGGCTGAAGCTTTCTTT. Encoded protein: CASSQWTRAEAFF.

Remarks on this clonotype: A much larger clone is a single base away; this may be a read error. This CDR3 is CASRSRRLHGGQPQHF. The CDR3 DNA reads TGTGCCAGCAGAAGCCGTCGGCTGCACGGGGGGCAGCCCCAGCATTTT. The chain has TRBV28 and TRBJ1-5; maybe TRBD1 (5 bases). The V gene lost 6 bases and the J gene lost 7 bases, with 22 bases spanning the gap. Germline values: CDR1 MDHEN, CDR2 SYDVKM. The length of the CDR3 is 16 residues.

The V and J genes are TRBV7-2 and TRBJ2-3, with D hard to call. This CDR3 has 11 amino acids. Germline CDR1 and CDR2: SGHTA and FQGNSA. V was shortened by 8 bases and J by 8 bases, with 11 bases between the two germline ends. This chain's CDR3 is CASRGVGTQYF. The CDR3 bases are TGTGCCAGCCGAGGAGTGGGTACGCAGTATTTT.

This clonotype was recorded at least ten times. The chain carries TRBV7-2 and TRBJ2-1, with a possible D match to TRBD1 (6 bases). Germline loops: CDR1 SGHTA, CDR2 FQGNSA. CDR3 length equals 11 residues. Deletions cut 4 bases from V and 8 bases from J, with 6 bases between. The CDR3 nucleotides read TGTGCCAGCAGCTGGACAGATGAGCAGTTCTTC. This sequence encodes CASSWTDEQFF.

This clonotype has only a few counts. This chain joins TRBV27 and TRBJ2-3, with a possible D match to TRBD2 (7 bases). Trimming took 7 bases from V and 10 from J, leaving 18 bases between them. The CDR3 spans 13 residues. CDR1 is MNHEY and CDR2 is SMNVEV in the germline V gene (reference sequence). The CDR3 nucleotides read TGTGCCAGCATGGGGGCGGGGGACGGTGCGCAGTATTTT. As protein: CASMGAGDGAQYF.

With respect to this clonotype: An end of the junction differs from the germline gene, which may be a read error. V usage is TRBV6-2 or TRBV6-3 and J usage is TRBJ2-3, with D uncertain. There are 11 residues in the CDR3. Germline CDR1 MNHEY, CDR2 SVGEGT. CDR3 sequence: CASSVTDTQNF. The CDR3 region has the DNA TGTGCCAGCTCAGTAACAGATACGCAGAATTTT.

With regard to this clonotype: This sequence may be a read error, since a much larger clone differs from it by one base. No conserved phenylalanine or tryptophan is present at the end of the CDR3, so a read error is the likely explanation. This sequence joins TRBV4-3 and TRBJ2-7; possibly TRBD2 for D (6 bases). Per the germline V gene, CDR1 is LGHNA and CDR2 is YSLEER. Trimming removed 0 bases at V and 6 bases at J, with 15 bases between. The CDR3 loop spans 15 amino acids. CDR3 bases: TGCGCCAGCAGCCAAGATACGGGAAGTAGCGGCGAGCAGTACATC. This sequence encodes CASSQDTGSSGEQYI.

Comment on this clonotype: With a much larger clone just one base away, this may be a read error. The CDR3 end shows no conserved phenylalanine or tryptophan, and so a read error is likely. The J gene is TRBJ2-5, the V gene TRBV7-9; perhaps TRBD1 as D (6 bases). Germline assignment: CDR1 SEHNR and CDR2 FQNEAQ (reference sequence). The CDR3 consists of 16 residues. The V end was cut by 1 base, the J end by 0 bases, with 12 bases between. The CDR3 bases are TGTGCCAGCAGCTTAGATGGGACACAGTACCAAGAGACCCAGTACATC. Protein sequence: CASSLDGTQYQETQYI.

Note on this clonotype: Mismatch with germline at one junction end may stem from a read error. CDR3 residues: CASRGGTATQYF. CDR3 in DNA: TGTGCCAGCAGAGGGGGGACAGCTACGCAGTATTTT. The V call is TRBV12-3 or TRBV12-4, the J call TRBJ2-3; D is perhaps TRBD1 (7 bases). The CDR3 loop spans 12 amino acids.

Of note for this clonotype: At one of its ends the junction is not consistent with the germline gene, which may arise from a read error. DNA of the CDR3: TGTACCAGCGACAGCGACTCCTACAATGCGCAGTTCTTC. This translates into CTSDSDSYNAQFF. The chain carries TRBV28 and TRBJ2-1; D possibly corresponds to TRBD1 (5 bases). This CDR3 is 13 amino acids long. Per germline, CDR1 MDHEN and CDR2 SYDVKM.

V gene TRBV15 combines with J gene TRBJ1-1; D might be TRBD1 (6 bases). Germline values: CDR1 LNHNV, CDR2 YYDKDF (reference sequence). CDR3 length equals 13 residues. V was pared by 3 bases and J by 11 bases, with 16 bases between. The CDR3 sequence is CATSSYMDSMAFF. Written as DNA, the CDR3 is TGTGCCACCAGCAGTTATATGGACAGTATGGCTTTCTTT.

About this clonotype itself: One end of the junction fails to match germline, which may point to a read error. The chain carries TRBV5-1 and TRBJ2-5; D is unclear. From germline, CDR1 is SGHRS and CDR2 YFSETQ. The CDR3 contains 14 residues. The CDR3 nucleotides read TGCGCCTGCAGCAAGTACCGGATTCAAGAGACCCAGTACTTC. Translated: CACSKYRIQETQYF.

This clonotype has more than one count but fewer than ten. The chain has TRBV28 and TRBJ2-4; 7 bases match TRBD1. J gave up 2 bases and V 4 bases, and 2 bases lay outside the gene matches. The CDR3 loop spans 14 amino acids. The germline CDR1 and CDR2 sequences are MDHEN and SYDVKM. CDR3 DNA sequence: TGTGCCAGCAGTTCGAGGGGGCCCAAAAACATTCAGTACTTC. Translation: CASSSRGPKNIQYF.

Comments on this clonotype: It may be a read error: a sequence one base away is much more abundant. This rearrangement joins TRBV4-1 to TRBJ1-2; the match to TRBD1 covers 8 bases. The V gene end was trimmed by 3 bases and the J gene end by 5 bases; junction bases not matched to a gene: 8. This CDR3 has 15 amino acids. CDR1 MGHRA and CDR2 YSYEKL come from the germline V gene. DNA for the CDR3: TGCGCCAGCAGCCATGATGACAGGGGATGGTATGGCTACACCTTC. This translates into CASSHDDRGWYGYTF.

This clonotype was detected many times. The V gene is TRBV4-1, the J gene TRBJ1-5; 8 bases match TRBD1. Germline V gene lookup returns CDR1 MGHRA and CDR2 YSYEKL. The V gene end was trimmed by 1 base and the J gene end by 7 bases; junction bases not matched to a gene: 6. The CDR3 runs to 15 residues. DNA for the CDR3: TGCGCCAGCAGCCAAGGGCAGGGGGCTGGGCAGCCCCAGCATTTT. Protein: CASSQGQGAGQPQHF.

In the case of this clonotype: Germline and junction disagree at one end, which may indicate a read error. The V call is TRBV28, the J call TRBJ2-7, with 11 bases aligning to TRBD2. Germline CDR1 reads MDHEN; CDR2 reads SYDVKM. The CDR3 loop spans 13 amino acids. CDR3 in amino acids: CASRMGTSGTRDF. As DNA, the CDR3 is TGTGCCAGCAGGATGGGGACTAGCGGTACTCGGGACTTC. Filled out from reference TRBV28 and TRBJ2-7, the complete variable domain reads DVKVTQSSRYLVKRTGEKVFLECVQDMDHENMFWYRQDPGLGLRLIYFSYDVKMKEKGDIPEGYSVSREKKERFSLILESASTNQTSMYLCASRMGTSGTRDFGPGTRLTVT.

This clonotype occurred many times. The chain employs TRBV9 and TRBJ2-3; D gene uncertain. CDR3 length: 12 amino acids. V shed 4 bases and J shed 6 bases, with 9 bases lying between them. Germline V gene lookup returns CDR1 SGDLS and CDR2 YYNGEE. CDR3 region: CASSPAFDTQYF. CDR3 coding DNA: TGTGCCAGCAGCCCCGCTTTTGATACGCAGTATTTT.

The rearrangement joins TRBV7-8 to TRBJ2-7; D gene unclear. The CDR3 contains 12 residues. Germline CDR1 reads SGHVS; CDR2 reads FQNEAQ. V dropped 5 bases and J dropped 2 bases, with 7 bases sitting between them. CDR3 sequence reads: CASSPVTYEQYF. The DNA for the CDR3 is TGTGCCAGCAGCCCAGTGACCTACGAGCAGTACTTC.